A selection of T cell receptor beta chains follows, all from one sample in a study of blood T cell repertoires in COVID-19. TCRdb's table, derived via immunoSEQ multiplex PCR, lists solely in-frame clones and lacks some. The table records approximately 180,000 clones, nearly 80% of them present only once. Sequences were obtained from peripheral blood. These receptors were obtained from a woman between 65 and 79 years old with acute or convalescent COVID-19. The CDR3 runs from the conserved cysteine through the conserved F or W. Each record gives: D gene, CDR3 length, V gene, J gene, clone size, CDR3 DNA, CDR3 protein. A D gene is named only where the DNA matches it firmly. Clone size is given for some rows only: seen once, a few or many times, or a class if the clone is expanded.

TRBD1	13	TRBV28	TRBJ1-2	-	TGTGCCAGCAATAGGGGGCTTGTCTATGGCTACACCTTC	CASNRGLVYGYTF
TRBD2	16	TRBV3-1/TRBV3-2	TRBJ2-7	-	TGTGCCAGCAGCCTTTTTTCGGCTAGCGGGTCCAGCGAGCAGTACTTC	CASSLFSASGSSEQYF
TRBD1	17	TRBV30	TRBJ1-6	-	TGTGCCTGGTCTAGGACAGGCGGTAGCTCCTATAATTCACCCCTCCACTTT	CAWSRTGGSSYNSPLHF
-	12	TRBV13	TRBJ2-1	-	TGTGCCAGCAGCTTACAGGGCTACAAGCAGTTCTTC	CASSLQGYKQFF
-	13	TRBV3-1/TRBV3-2	TRBJ1-2	-	TGTGCCAGCAGCCAAGAGGACAGCCCGGGCTACACCTTC	CASSQEDSPGYTF
-	13	TRBV7-3	TRBJ2-7	few	TGTGCCAGCAGCTTGCACCCACAGGGAGAGCAGTACTTC	CASSLHPQGEQYF
TRBD1	13	TRBV7-9	TRBJ1-2	-	TGTGCCAGCAGCTTAAAGACAGGGTATGGCTACACCTTC	CASSLKTGYGYTF
-	15	TRBV19	TRBJ2-6	-	TGTGCCAGTAGTATTTTGAGATCTGGGGCCAACGTCCTGACTTTC	CASSILRSGANVLTF
TRBD1	14	TRBV2	TRBJ2-5	-	TGTGCCAGCAGGACACAGGGGGCAGGAGAGACCCAGTACTTC	CASRTQGAGETQYF
-	14	TRBV11-2	TRBJ2-3	-	TGTGCCAGCAGCTTATCTGTCCGCACAGATACGCAGTATTTT	CASSLSVRTDTQYF
-	13	TRBV11-3	TRBJ2-7	-	TGTGCCAGCAGTTCAGGGTCCCACTACGAGCAGTACTTC	CASSSGSHYEQYF
TRBD1	15	TRBV29-1	TRBJ1-1	once	TGCAGCGTCCCGAGGGAGACAGGGGGGTGGGCTGAAGCTTTCTTT	CSVPRETGGWAEAFF
TRBD1	15	TRBV4-2	TRBJ1-1	few	TGTGCCAGCAGCCCAACAGGGGCCACGTACACTGAAGCTTTCTTT	CASSPTGATYTEAFF
-	14	TRBV3-1/TRBV3-2	TRBJ1-1	few	TGTGCCAGCAGCCAAGATCGGGTGAACACTGAAGCTTTCTTT	CASSQDRVNTEAFF
TRBD1	14	TRBV10-3	TRBJ2-1	-	TGTGCCATCAGTGGAGGGACAGGGTATGATGAGCAGTTCTTC	CAISGGTGYDEQFF
TRBD1	13	TRBV10-3	TRBJ2-5	-	TGTGCCATCAGTGGGACAGGCCAAGAGACCCAGTACTTC	CAISGTGQETQYF
TRBD1	14	TRBV19	TRBJ1-1	-	TGTGCCAGTAGGGTCACAGGGGCGAACACTGAAGCTTTCTTT	CASRVTGANTEAFF
TRBD1	15	TRBV4-1	TRBJ2-7	-	TGCGCCAGCAGCCAAGAACAGGGGGGAATATACGAGCAGTACTTC	CASSQEQGGIYEQYF
TRBD2	15	TRBV19	TRBJ2-1	-	TGTGCCAGTAGTACCGGACTAGCGGGAGGGCAGGTTGAGTTCTTC	CASSTGLAGGQVEFF
-	12	TRBV7-2	TRBJ1-1	-	TGTGCCAGTCTCGGGGGGGTAACTGAAGCTTTCTTT	CASLGGVTEAFF
TRBD2	16	TRBV9	TRBJ2-1	-	TGTGCCAGCAGCGGCAGCGGGATTGGGGGATACAATGAGCAGTTCTTC	CASSGSGIGGYNEQFF
TRBD2	15	TRBV6-4	TRBJ2-1	-	TGTGCCAGCAGCCCCACTAGCGGGAGTTCGGGTGAGCAGTTCTTC	CASSPTSGSSGEQFF
-	13	TRBV11-1	TRBJ2-7	-	TGTGCCAGGTGCTTCGGGACTGGGTACGAGCAGTACTTC	CARCFGTGYEQYF
TRBD2	16	TRBV20-1	TRBJ2-7	few	TGCAGTGCTAGTCCGCCGACTAGCGGGAGGCTATACGAGCAGTACTTC	CSASPPTSGRLYEQYF
-	13	TRBV29-1	TRBJ1-1	-	TGCAGCGGTTCACAGGGAGTGAACACTGAAGCTTTCTTT	CSGSQGVNTEAFF
TRBD2	16	TRBV5-1	TRBJ2-7	many	TGCGCCAGCAGCTTGCTCCCCGGGAGGGCCAACTACGAGCAGTACTTC	CASSLLPGRANYEQYF
-	13	TRBV24-1	TRBJ2-1	-	TGTGCCACCAGTGAAACAGGGTTCGATGAGCAGTTCTTC	CATSETGFDEQFF
-	15	TRBV2	TRBJ1-3	-	TGTGCCAGCAACATTGCGGGGTACACTGGAAACACCATATATTTT	CASNIAGYTGNTIYF
-	15	TRBV19	TRBJ1-5	-	TGTGCCAGTAGCGGGGGCGGGGGTAACAATCAGCCCCAGCATTTT	CASSGGGGNNQPQHF
TRBD1	14	TRBV6-2/TRBV6-3	TRBJ1-6	few	TGTGCCAGCAGTTCCAGACAGGGGCGTTCACCCCTCCACTTT	CASSSRQGRSPLHF
TRBD2	16	TRBV7-3	TRBJ2-1	-	TGTGCCAGCAGCTTAGGCGGCAGCGGGAGCCAGAATGAGCAGTTCTTC	CASSLGGSGSQNEQFF
TRBD2	21	TRBV19	TRBJ2-7	-	TGTGCCAGTAGTATGAGTTTTGGTACTAGCGGGAGGCCGGTCCGGCTGTACGAGCAGTACTTC	CASSMSFGTSGRPVRLYEQYF
TRBD1	12	TRBV29-1	TRBJ1-1	-	TGCAGCGTTGGAACAGGGGGAACTGAAGCTTTCTTT	CSVGTGGTEAFF
TRBD2	19	TRBV24-1	TRBJ2-3	-	TGTGCCACCAGTGATTCGTTTAAACTAGCGGGGGATAGCACAGATACGCAGTATTTT	CATSDSFKLAGDSTDTQYF
TRBD2	16	TRBV29-1	TRBJ2-1	-	TGCAGCGCTCGTCACCCAGGACTAGCTTCCCACAATGAGCAGTTCTTC	CSARHPGLASHNEQFF
TRBD2	15	TRBV5-8	TRBJ2-7	-	TGTGCCAGCAGCGCGGGACTAGCGGGAGCCTTTGAGCAGTACTTC	CASSAGLAGAFEQYF
-	15	TRBV10-3	TRBJ2-1	-	TGTGCCATCAGTGACAGCCCCGGAGCCTACAATGAGCAGTTCTTC	CAISDSPGAYNEQFF
-	13	TRBV19	TRBJ1-5	few	TGTGCCAGTAGTAGGGCCATAAATCAGCCCCAGCATTTT	CASSRAINQPQHF
TRBD1	16	TRBV19	TRBJ2-7	-	TGTGCCAGTACCCAGACTGGACAGGGGGGATCCTACGAGCAGTACTTC	CASTQTGQGGSYEQYF
-	13	TRBV11-2	TRBJ1-1	once	TGTGCCAGCAGCTTAGATCGAAACGGTGAAGCTTTCTTT	CASSLDRNGEAFF
-	15	TRBV29-1	TRBJ2-3	once	TGCAGCGTTGAGGCGGACTACCTAAGGTCGGATACGCAGTATTTT	CSVEADYLRSDTQYF
TRBD2	16	TRBV5-1	TRBJ2-3	-	TGCGCCAGCAGCTTGGGGGGAGGGACTTCGACAGATACGCAGTATTTT	CASSLGGGTSTDTQYF
TRBD2	15	TRBV30	TRBJ2-1	-	TGTGCCTGGAGTGTAGCGGGAGCCCCCGGAAATGAGCAGTTCTTC	CAWSVAGAPGNEQFF